This TCR beta chain originates from a study of T cells in Graves' hyperthyroidism and ophthalmopathy. Amplified regions were TCR beta CDR3 sequences from RNA transcripts. HTBI primers drove first-round RT-PCR of the TCR CDR3. Via MiXCR, TCRdb re-called the multiplex PCR reads, giving one row per CDR3 protein. The sample has 550,000 to 600,000 distinct CDR3 sequences; 13% to 15% are singletons. The germline gives CDR1 SGHTA, CDR2 FQGNSA. This CDR3 region has 14 residues. Trimming removed 8 bases from V and 7 bases from J; junction bases left unmatched: 10. This clonotype was recorded at least ten times.

The TCR sequence derives from a woman aged 18 to 35 with Graves' ophthalmopathy. The sample was blood. The chain is built from TRBV7-2 and TRBJ2-1, with 8 bases fitting TRBD1. Here the CDR3 reads CASFPGQGRNEQFF. The CDR3 nucleotides are TGTGCCAGCTTTCCCGGACAGGGTCGGAATGAGCAGTTCTTC.